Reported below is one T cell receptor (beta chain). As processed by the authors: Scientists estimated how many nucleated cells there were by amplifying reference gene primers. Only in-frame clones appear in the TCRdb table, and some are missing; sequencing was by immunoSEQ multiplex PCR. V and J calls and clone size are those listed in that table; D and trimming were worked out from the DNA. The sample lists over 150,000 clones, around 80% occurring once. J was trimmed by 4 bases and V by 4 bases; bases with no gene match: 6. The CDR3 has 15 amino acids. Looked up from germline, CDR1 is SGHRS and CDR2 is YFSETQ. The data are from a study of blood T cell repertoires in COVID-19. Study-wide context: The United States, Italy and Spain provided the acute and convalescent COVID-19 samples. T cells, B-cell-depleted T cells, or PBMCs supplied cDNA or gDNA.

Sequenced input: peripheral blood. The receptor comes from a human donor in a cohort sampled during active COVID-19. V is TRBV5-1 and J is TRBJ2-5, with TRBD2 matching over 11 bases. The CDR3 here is CASSPSGTSGETQYF. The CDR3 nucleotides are TGCGCCAGCAGCCCATCCGGGACTAGCGGAGAGACCCAGTACTTC.